This T cell receptor beta chain was profiled in a study of blood T cells in healthy people across ages (dated by TCRdb to the mid-2010s). Background for the entire study: In model experiments, template switching captured about one uniquely barcoded TCR beta cDNA molecule for every two T cells. Using deep sequencing normalized with unique cDNA molecular identifiers, the study measured how TCR beta repertoire diversity changes with age. Four age groups were formed from the donors: young (average approximately 15 years), middle-aged (just under 40), aged (62) and long-lived (approximately 78). To avoid experimental bias, donors of different ages were distributed randomly across sequencing lanes. For two donors (one aged 18 to 30 and one aged 80 or older), the study analyzed two additional independent replicas of 1 million unique cDNA reads from the same blood draw.

V and J are trimmed by 7 bases and 6 bases, and the gene matches miss 11 bases of the junction. From its cysteine to its phenylalanine, the CDR3 spans 15 amino acids. Solely the CDR3 DNA is kept, with 45 bases framed from the first base. Looking up the germline V gene (reference sequence) yields CDR1 MNHEY and CDR2 SMNVEV. Donors were about 36 systemically healthy Caucasian individuals from Russia aged roughly 6 to 90 years. Each donor gave ten milliliters of peripheral blood, collected into EDTA-treated Vacutainer tubes. PBMCs were isolated by Ficoll-Paque density-gradient centrifugation, with at least 7 million obtained per sample. Trizol reagent was used to extract total RNA from the PBMCs, yielding at least 5 micrograms per sample. For every donor, flow cytometry on a PBMC aliquot measured the percentage of naive CD45RAhigh/CD27high T cells. This clonotype came up a few times. The clone's antigen remains unknown. There are no base qualities to consult, and no much larger clone falls within one base.

Libraries came from 5' RACE. Sequencing was performed on an Illumina HiSeq 2500. A second PCR of about 6 to 11 cycles was run with a J-beta primer mix and a sample-barcoded 5' primer. A unique molecular identifier was introduced onto each TCR beta cDNA molecule by a template-switch 5' adaptor carrying 12 random nucleotides. Each sample yielded at least 3 million CDR3-containing paired-end reads. The Mint cDNA synthesis kit, primed by a TRBC-specific oligonucleotide, was used to synthesize first-strand cDNA from all RNA. All cDNA was treated with uracil-DNA glycosylase and then went through a first 18-cycle PCR with the universal primers M1SS and BC2_uni_R. The original pipeline was this. Each sample was normalized by randomly selecting 1 million high-quality reads, each carrying a distinct molecular identifier. Instead of being binned into consensus sequences, reads that shared molecular identifiers were thrown out. MiTCR, set to a Q25 quality threshold and the strictest error-elimination algorithm, was used for CDR3 identification, clonotype clustering and error correction. A nonparametric unseen species model with Euler transformation was used to estimate a lower bound on total TCR beta diversity. TCRdb took the public reads, trimmed them with fastp at Q25, ran MiXCR for clone calling and kept in-frame beta chains. A single entry per CDR3 protein holds the most common genes and DNA from its merged rows. The V and J calls here are based on TCRdb, not the publication. Present in this sample are over a million distinct CDR3 sequences, roughly 59% of which were seen just once. Of the sample, about 6.3% is held by the ten largest clones.

The paper as a whole reports these results and caveats: Conclusive comparison of naive and antigen-experienced compartments was prevented by the profiling of bulk unsorted PBMCs. Compared with the aged group, the long-lived group had more naive CD4+ T cells, fewer expanded clones and increased TCR diversity, suggesting age selection. A strong correlation was found between observed TCR beta diversity and the percentage of naive T cells measured by flow cytometry. Estimates of total diversity based on one million sequenced T cells were regarded as lower bounds and as underestimates. The CMV infection status of donors was not known, potentially confounding age-related changes in expanded clonotypes. Observed TCR beta diversity per million T cells fell roughly linearly with age, and a significant reduction was already apparent by age about 43.

Rearrangement joined TRBV27 to TRBJ2-1, with 8 bases in between that match TRBD1. The material sequenced was blood. The receptor's source is a man aged 18-30 years in good health. The CDR3 region reads CASTPWAGQGNEQFF. In nucleotide form, the sequence is TGTGCCAGCACCCCCTGGGCAGGACAGGGCAATGAGCAGTTCTTC.